This T cell receptor (beta chain) is drawn from a study of T cell repertoires in cytomegalovirus infection. On the study more broadly: Carrying CMV and the relevant HLA type showed in public TCR beta signatures.

Findings of the study overall: CMV carriers with the relevant HLA were identified by cumulative public TCR beta family frequency. What dominated the ex vivo response were HLA-C-restricted CMV-specific TCR beta clonotypes.

One entry per CDR3 protein, called by TCRdb with MiXCR from the reads. The profile shows 200,000 to 300,000 distinct CDR3 sequences, roughly an eighth of them singletons. This clonotype was seen at least ten times. The antigen is not known. The germline gives CDR1 SGHVS, CDR2 FNYEAQ. The trim removed 5 bases at V and 7 bases at J, leaving 8 bases unmatched. This CDR3 is 15 amino acids long. The chain combines TRBV7-6 with TRBJ2-2; 9 bases line up with TRBD1. Material: PBMCs. This sequence originates from a human donor in good health (CMV status not recorded). Some clones in this sample may be carry-over from other donors' samples. The CDR3 bases are TGTGCCAGCAGCCCGGGGACAGGGTTTAACGGGGAGCTGTTTTTT. Translating gives CASSPGTGFNGELFF.